This T cell receptor (beta chain) derives from a study of tumor and adjacent non-tumor tissue in lung cancer. For the study at large: Stage I to III disease affected approximately 11 men and roughly 5 women aged about 30 to 76. On average, productive TCRbeta reads reached about 4.17 million per sample. Study observations and caveats: Tumor repertoires had a smaller top 100 clone share than normal lung.

No cell sorting was done before RNA was extracted from the tissue. This clonotype has only one observation. Its cognate antigen is unknown. TCRbeta libraries were built with three rounds of nested PCR, modified from ARM-PCR. One entry per CDR3 protein, called by TCRdb with MiXCR from the multiplex PCR reads. This sample has over 110,000 distinct CDR3 sequences, with approximately 66% found just once. Germline-derived CDR1 and CDR2 are DFQATT and SNEGSKA (reference sequence). V was pared by 5 bases and J by 11 bases, with 25 bases between. This CDR3 region has 15 residues. Sequencing was performed on lung tumor tissue. The gene calls are TRBV20-1 and TRBJ1-3, with TRBD1 as a possible D gene (5 bases). The TCR originated in a man between 60 and 75 years old with small cell lung cancer. As DNA, the CDR3 is TGCAGTGCTCGAACCGGGGCAGGAACTGGAACCGCCATATATTTT. This encodes CSARTGAGTGTAIYF.